One and the same sample provided the 23 T cell receptor beta chains below, sequenced in a study of OX40 agonist ivuxolimab in advanced cancers. Using immunoSEQ multiplex PCR, the repertoire was profiled, and TCRdb retains in-frame clones only, with some absent. Among approximately 58,000 clones listed, more than 75% were seen once. Specimen: CD4+ or CD8+ T cells sorted from blood, collected in a trial of the OX40 agonist ivuxolimab. Receptor source: an adult with an advanced solid tumor such as melanoma, head and neck, liver or kidney cancer.

The chain couples TRBV6-1 to TRBJ1-5; D ambiguous. Germline lookup yields CDR1 MNHNS and CDR2 SASEGT. V dropped 7 bases and J dropped 8 bases, with 18 bases sitting between them. The CDR3 consists of 14 residues. The CDR3 spells CASNAPEISEPQHF. The CDR3 coding sequence is TGTGCCAGCAACGCTCCAGAGATATCAGAGCCCCAGCATTTT.

This clone was seen only once. The chain links TRBV5-4 to TRBJ2-7; D assignment may be TRBD1 or TRBD2 (5 bases each). The CDR3 is 14 amino acids. Germline loops: CDR1 SGHNT, CDR2 YYREEE (reference sequence). Trimming pared 0 bases from V and 6 bases from J, leaving 13 bases between. The CDR3, as DNA: TGTGCCAGCAGCTTGGGGGGGACGGGGCCCGAGCAGTACTTC. Protein: CASSLGGTGPEQYF.

This chain connects TRBV6-5 to TRBJ1-4; D call uncertain. Germline loops: CDR1 MNHEY, CDR2 SVGAGI. The CDR3 runs 11 residues. With 6 bases removed from V and 8 bases from J, the gap between germline ends came to 7 bases. CDR3 nucleotide sequence: TGTGCCAGCAGGGAGGGCGAAAAACTGTTTTTT. It codes for CASREGEKLFF.

The chain uses TRBV6-1 and TRBJ1-2; tentative D call: TRBD1 (5 bases). CDR1 and CDR2 from the germline V gene are MNHNS and SASEGT. Trimming cost V 5 bases and J 7 bases, with 17 bases left between them. This CDR3 spans 14 amino acids. The CDR3 here is CASSQGLKATGYTF. As DNA, the CDR3 is TGTGCCAGCAGTCAGGGACTCAAGGCTACTGGCTACACCTTC.

This clone was counted between two and nine times. The chain carries TRBV7-2 and TRBJ1-5, with TRBD1 as a possible D gene (5 bases). V dropped 1 base and J dropped 5 bases, with 6 bases sitting between them. The CDR3 has 13 residues. Germline V gives CDR1 SGHTA, CDR2 FQGNSA. The chain's CDR3 is CASSLGGYQPQHF. CDR3 DNA: TGTGCCAGCAGCTTAGGGGGGTATCAGCCCCAGCATTTT.

This chain connects TRBV9 to TRBJ2-1, with 13 bases identical to TRBD2. Looked up from germline, CDR1 is SGDLS and CDR2 is YYNGEE. The CDR3 totals 15 residues. Trimming removed 4 bases from V and 9 bases from J; junction bases left unmatched: 7. The CDR3 sequence is CASSPRTSGRTEQFF. The DNA of the CDR3 is TGTGCCAGCAGCCCCCGGACTAGCGGGAGAACTGAGCAGTTCTTC.

This clone was recorded a few times. V gene TRBV29-1 combines with J gene TRBJ1-2; TRBD1 agrees at 9 bases. V lost 3 bases, J lost 3 bases, and 11 bases stayed unmatched. The CDR3 extends over 16 amino acids. CDR1 is SQVTM and CDR2 is ANQGSEA in the germline V gene. The CDR3 loop is CSVDGTGLLRDYGYTF. The CDR3 nucleotides are TGCAGCGTTGATGGGACAGGGTTATTGCGCGACTATGGCTACACCTTC.

CDR3 DNA sequence: TGCAGTGCTAGAGTTCAAGAGACCCAGTACTTC. Encoded protein: CSARVQETQYF. The rearrangement links TRBV20-1 to TRBJ2-5, with unresolved D. The V end lost 1 base, the J end lost 2 bases, and 2 bases lay between the germline ends. The CDR3 has 11 residues. Germline CDR1 and CDR2: DFQATT and SNEGSKA (reference sequence).

This clone was observed a few times. The chain has TRBV7-9 and TRBJ1-3; a weak D match, TRBD1 (5 bases). The CDR3 extends over 14 amino acids. CDR1 is SEHNR and CDR2 is FQNEAQ in the germline V gene (reference sequence). Trimming removed 1 base from V and 8 bases from J, with 12 bases in between. The CDR3 region is CASSLEGPGDTIYF. The CDR3 coding sequence is TGTGCCAGCAGCTTAGAGGGGCCGGGGGACACCATATATTTT.

The V gene is TRBV19, the J gene TRBJ1-5; 9 bases align to TRBD1. Germline V lookup: CDR1 LNHDA, CDR2 SQIVND (reference sequence). Unmatched junction bases numbered 2, after V lost 3 bases and J lost 2 bases. The CDR3 covers 15 residues. CDR3 region: CASSMGDRGNQPQHF. In nucleotides, the CDR3 is TGTGCCAGTAGTATGGGGGACAGGGGCAATCAGCCCCAGCATTTT.

The chain uses TRBV6-6 and TRBJ1-5; D remains unclear. V lost 0 bases, J lost 4 bases, and 4 bases lay in between. Germline CDR1 reads MNHNY; CDR2 reads SVGAGI (reference sequence). CDR3 length: 13 amino acids. CDR3 nucleotides: TGTGCCAGCAGTTACTCGAGAAATCAGCCCCAGCATTTT. Amino acid sequence: CASSYSRNQPQHF.

The CDR3 protein is CASSERVGTATDTQYF. The CDR3 DNA reads as TGTGCCAGCAGTGAACGTGTAGGGACGGCCACAGATACGCAGTATTTT. V and J are TRBV6-1 and TRBJ2-3, with D possibly called TRBD1 or TRBD2 (5 bases each). CDR3 size: 16 residues. The V end lost 2 bases, the J end lost 2 bases, and 14 bases lay between the germline ends. Germline V gene data show CDR1 as MNHNS and CDR2 as SASEGT.

A few counts support this clone. The DNA of the CDR3 is TGTGCCAGCAGTTTAACTTCCGGGCCCTACACCTTC. This gives the protein CASSLTSGPYTF. V and J are TRBV28 and TRBJ1-2; D uncertain. The ends were cut back, 2 bases at V and 10 bases at J, with 11 bases in the middle. CDR3 length: 12 amino acids. In germline, CDR1 is MDHEN, CDR2 SYDVKM.

The chain uses TRBV10-1 and TRBJ2-7; TRBD1 might be the D (6 bases). V lost 0 bases and J lost 6, with 12 bases in between. CDR3 length equals 14 residues. Germline CDR1 reads WNHNN; CDR2 reads SYGVQD (reference sequence). The CDR3 DNA is TGCGCCAGCAGTGAGTCGAGGGGACAATCCGAGCAGTACTTC. Translation: CASSESRGQSEQYF.

The sample holds one count of this clone. The genes are TRBV2 and TRBJ2-3; TRBD2 matches 8 bases. V lost 6 bases and J lost 1; bases outside the gene matches: 12. The CDR3 is 17 amino acids. The germline V gene has CDR1 SNHLY and CDR2 FYNNEI. CDR3 bases: TGTGCCAGCAGCGAAACCCTACCGCGGGGGGGCACAGATACGCAGTATTTT. This gives the protein CASSETLPRGGTDTQYF.

V is TRBV5-1 and J is TRBJ1-2; 11 nucleotides match TRBD1. CDR1 and CDR2 from the germline V gene are SGHRS and YFSETQ. The CDR3 spans 14 residues. After removal of 4 bases from V and 8 bases from J, the junction contained 7 bases not matched to a gene. This CDR3 reads CASSVGQGGHGYTF. The CDR3 region has the DNA TGCGCCAGCAGCGTGGGACAGGGGGGGCACGGCTACACCTTC.

The V call is TRBV21-1, the J call TRBJ2-5; the table's D call, TRBD2, was not checked against the DNA. TRBV21-1 is reported as a pseudogene. The CDR3 runs to 13 residues. CDR3 DNA: TGTGCCAGCAGCAGACGGATGGAGGAGACCCAGTACTTC. It codes for CASSRRMEETQYF.

V is TRBV19 and J is TRBJ2-7, with 7 bases fitting TRBD1. Germline values: CDR1 LNHDA, CDR2 SQIVND (reference sequence). The CDR3 sequence is 14 residues long. The junction had 6 bases not matched to a gene; V was cut back by 6 bases and J by 1 base. CDR3 sequence reads: CASRSQTGSYEQYF. As DNA, the CDR3 is TGTGCCAGTAGGTCTCAGACAGGGTCCTACGAGCAGTACTTC. The full variable domain, rest sourced from reference TRBV19 and TRBJ2-7, is DGGITQSPKYLFRKEGQNVTLSCEQNLNHDAMYWYRQDPGQGLRLIYYSQIVNDFQKGDIAEGYSVSREKKESFPLTVTSAQKNPTAFYLCASRSQTGSYEQYFGPGTRLTVT.

The chain combines TRBV28 with TRBJ1-3, with unresolved D. The CDR3 extends over 14 amino acids. Per germline, CDR1 MDHEN and CDR2 SYDVKM. Deletions cut 6 bases from V and 4 bases from J, with 13 bases between. The CDR3 sequence is CASRPAGPGNTIYF. CDR3 nucleotides: TGTGCCAGCAGACCTGCAGGTCCGGGAAACACCATATATTTT. The full variable domain, with the rest looked up from reference TRBV28 and TRBJ1-3, is DVKVTQSSRYLVKRTGEKVFLECVQDMDHENMFWYRQDPGLGLRLIYFSYDVKMKEKGDIPEGYSVSREKKERFSLILESASTNQTSMYLCASRPAGPGNTIYFGEGSWLTVV.

The chain carries TRBV28 and TRBJ2-7, with 8 bases identical to TRBD2. J gave up 2 bases and V 6 bases, and 12 bases lay outside the gene matches. The germline V gene has CDR1 MDHEN and CDR2 SYDVKM. The CDR3 contains 16 residues. CDR3 sequence: CASRQDSGISPYEQYF. In DNA, the CDR3 is TGTGCCAGCAGACAAGATAGCGGGATTAGTCCCTACGAGCAGTACTTC.

The rearrangement links TRBV2 to TRBJ1-2; 7 bases agree with TRBD1. Germline V CDR1 and CDR2: SNHLY, FYNNEI. The J segment lost 2 bases and the V segment lost 5 bases, leaving 11 bases of the junction unmatched. The CDR3 length is 16 residues. The CDR3 region has the DNA TGTGCCAGCAGTAAACGGGGAGGGGGCCCAAACTATGGCTACACCTTC. It translates to CASSKRGGGPNYGYTF.

The chain is built from TRBV7-2 and TRBJ2-1, with 8 bases lining up with TRBD2. This CDR3 contains 13 residues. The ends lost 5 bases at V and 7 bases at J; junction bases unmatched: 4. CDR1 is SGHTA, CDR2 FQGNSA, per germline. The CDR3 sequence: CASSREGRNEQFF. The CDR3 DNA follows: TGTGCCAGCAGCCGGGAGGGTAGGAATGAGCAGTTCTTC.

V usage is TRBV27 and J usage is TRBJ1-2, with D uncertain. V shed 4 bases and J shed 2 bases, with 17 bases lying between them. CDR1 MNHEY and CDR2 SMNVEV come from the germline V gene (reference sequence). There are 16 residues in the CDR3. The CDR3 sequence is CASSSRFGVGNYGYTF. CDR3 coding DNA: TGTGCCAGCAGTTCCCGCTTTGGGGTAGGGAACTATGGCTACACCTTC.